Listed here is a single T cell receptor (beta chain). Its antigen specificity is not known. No quality values exist for individual bases; no much larger clone is one base distant. The Quick-DNA Microprep Kit was used to extract genomic DNA from the sorted cells. Amplification of TCRbeta DNA was done with the immunoSEQ hsTCRbeta kit, following the protocol from the manufacturer. An Illumina MiSeq instrument was used to sequence the TCRbeta libraries. Regarding the original processing steps: Once out-of-frame sequences had been removed, a few million distinct TCRbeta sequences were left, which works out to an average of about 67,000 per individual. Two values were used to score each individual: the count of 150 to 200 previously reported CMV-associated TCRbeta sequences and the total count of productive distinct TCRbeta sequences. A beta-binomial model was reimplemented in Python, and scikit-learn random forests with default parameters were trained on data from the US cohort. Classifier performance on the Belgian cohort was summarized as median AUC with percentile confidence intervals over 10,000 bootstrap iterations. Sourced from immuneACCESS, this table was stored by TCRdb with only in-frame sequences that have V and J called. A share of the clones is absent; for the studies checked, an unresolved V gene accounts for under half, and the remainder has no known explanation. The V and J calls and clone size come from that table; D and trimming were worked out from the DNA. The sample table records just under 60,000 clones; roughly three quarters of these occur just once. The top ten constitute 1% to 1.2% of the sample.

This record belongs to a study of memory CD4+ T cells and cytomegalovirus serostatus (dated by TCRdb to between 2019 and 2020). Background on the whole study: A total of 33 healthy Belgian adults, of whom 9 were CMV seropositive and about 25 were CMV seronegative, were included in the cohort. CD4+ memory TCRbeta repertoires of a Belgian cohort with known cytomegalovirus serostatus were sequenced in order to replicate a published TCR-based CMV serostatus classifier.

A FACSAria II was used to sort memory CD4+ T cells, defined as single viable CD3+CD4+CD8-CD45RO+ cells. CMV serostatus was determined using a Roche Elecsys assay that detects serum IgG against CMV pp150, pp28, p38 and p52. Once the samples were thawed, total CD4+ T cells were enriched through positive selection using CD4 magnetic microbeads. Samples originated from another study that specifically interrogated the CD4+ T cell memory repertoire. Peripheral blood mononuclear cells were isolated and cryopreserved according to standard operating procedures, and serum was stored at -80 degrees C. CD3-PerCP (BW264/56), CD4-APC (RPA-T4), CD45RO-PE (UCHT1) and CD8-Pacific Orange (3B5) antibodies were used for staining, and non-viable cells were excluded with Sytox blue. The germline V gene supplies CDR1 MGHRA and CDR2 YSYEKL. V is cut by 0 bases and J by 11 bases, and the space between the germline ends is 15 bases. The CDR3 goes from the cysteine to the phenylalanine over 14 residues. The entry retains the CDR3 DNA only, 42 bases that are in frame from base 1.

General findings and caveats noted by the study authors: The results were read as suggesting that the CMV-associated TCR signature is, for the most part, present in the CD4+ memory repertoire. The original-framework classifier achieved a median bootstrapped AUC of about 0.95 with a 95% CI of 0.76-1.00 on the Belgian cohort. Only CD4+CD45RO+ memory cells were sequenced, unlike the original study, which covered naive and memory CD4+ and CD8+ populations. CMV serostatus prediction reached a median bootstrapped AUC of 0.95 with the original framework and about 0.93 with a US-trained random forest. Among the roughly 160 previously reported CMV-associated TCRbeta sequences, over 65 showed up in the CD4+ memory repertoires, with each one found in between one and five individuals.

Sequenced sample: memory CD4+ T cells from blood. The clonotype comes from an adult in good health and CMV-seronegative. The sequence joins TRBV4-1 to TRBJ2-3, with the D segment identity uncertain. The sequence in DNA is TGCGCCAGCAGCCAAGATGCGACTGGTTGGAAGCAGTATTTT. Its amino acids are CASSQDATGWKQYF.